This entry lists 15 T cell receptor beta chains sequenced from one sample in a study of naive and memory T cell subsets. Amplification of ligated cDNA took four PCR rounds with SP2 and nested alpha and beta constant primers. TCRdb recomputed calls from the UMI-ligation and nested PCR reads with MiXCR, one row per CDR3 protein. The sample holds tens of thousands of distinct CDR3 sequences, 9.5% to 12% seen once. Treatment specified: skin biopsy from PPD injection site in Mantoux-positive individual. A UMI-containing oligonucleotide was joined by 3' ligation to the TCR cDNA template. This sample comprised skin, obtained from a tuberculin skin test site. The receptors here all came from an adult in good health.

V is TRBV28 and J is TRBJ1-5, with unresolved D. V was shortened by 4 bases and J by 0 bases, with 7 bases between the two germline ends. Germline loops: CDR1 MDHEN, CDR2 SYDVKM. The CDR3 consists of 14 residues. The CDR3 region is CASSYQISNQPQHF. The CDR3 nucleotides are TGTGCCAGCAGTTACCAGATTAGCAATCAGCCCCAGCATTTT.

The DNA for the CDR3 is TGCAGCGTAGCAGGAAAAGAGACCCAGTACTTC. It translates to CSVAGKETQYF. The chain is built from TRBV29-1 and TRBJ2-5; no clear D gene. This CDR3 has 11 residues. The V end was cut by 6 bases, the J end by 3 bases, with 8 bases between. The V gene's germline CDR1 is SQVTM and CDR2 ANQGSEA.

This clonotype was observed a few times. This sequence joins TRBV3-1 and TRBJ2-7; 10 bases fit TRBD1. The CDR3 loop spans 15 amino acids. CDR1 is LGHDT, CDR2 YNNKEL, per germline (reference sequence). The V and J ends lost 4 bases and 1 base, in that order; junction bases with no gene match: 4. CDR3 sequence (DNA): TGTGCCAGCAGCCCGTGGGACAGGGGTTCCTACGAGCAGTACTTC. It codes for CASSPWDRGSYEQYF.

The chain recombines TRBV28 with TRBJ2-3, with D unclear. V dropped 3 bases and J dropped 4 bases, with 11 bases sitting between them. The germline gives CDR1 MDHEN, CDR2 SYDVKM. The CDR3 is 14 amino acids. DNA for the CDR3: TGTGCCAGCAGTTTTGTGGCCGGTGCAGATACGCAGTATTTT. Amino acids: CASSFVAGADTQYF.

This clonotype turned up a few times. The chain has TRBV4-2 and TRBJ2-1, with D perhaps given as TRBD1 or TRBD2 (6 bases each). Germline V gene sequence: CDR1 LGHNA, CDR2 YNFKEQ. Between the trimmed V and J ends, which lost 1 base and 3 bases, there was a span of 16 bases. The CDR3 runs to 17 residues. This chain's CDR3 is CASSQGGASSRYNEQFF. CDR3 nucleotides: TGTGCCAGCAGCCAAGGGGGGGCCTCGTCCCGCTACAATGAGCAGTTCTTC.

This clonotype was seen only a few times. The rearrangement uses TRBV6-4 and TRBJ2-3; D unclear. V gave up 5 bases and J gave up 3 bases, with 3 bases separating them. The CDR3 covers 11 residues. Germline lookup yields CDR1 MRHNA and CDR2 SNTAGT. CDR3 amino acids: CASSMTDTQYF. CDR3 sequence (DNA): TGTGCCAGCAGTATGACAGATACGCAGTATTTT.

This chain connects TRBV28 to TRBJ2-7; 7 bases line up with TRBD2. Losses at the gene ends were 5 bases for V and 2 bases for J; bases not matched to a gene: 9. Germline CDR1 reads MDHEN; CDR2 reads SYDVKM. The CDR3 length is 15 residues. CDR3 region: CASSPGPGGPYEQYF. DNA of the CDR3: TGTGCCAGCAGTCCGGGACCGGGGGGACCCTACGAGCAGTACTTC.

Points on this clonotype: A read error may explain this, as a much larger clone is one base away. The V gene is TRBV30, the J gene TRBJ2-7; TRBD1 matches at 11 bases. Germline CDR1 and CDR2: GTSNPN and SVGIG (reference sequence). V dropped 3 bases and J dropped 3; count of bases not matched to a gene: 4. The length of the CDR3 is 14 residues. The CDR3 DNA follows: TGTGCCTGGAGCGTGGGACAGGGGGGCTACGAGCAGTACTTC. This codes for CAWSVGQGGYEQYF.

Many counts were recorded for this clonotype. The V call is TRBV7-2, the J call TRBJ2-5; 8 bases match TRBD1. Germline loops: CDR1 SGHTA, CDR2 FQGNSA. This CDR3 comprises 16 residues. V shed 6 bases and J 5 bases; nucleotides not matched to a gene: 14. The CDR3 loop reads CASSPGGAGGLETQYF. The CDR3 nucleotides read TGTGCCAGCAGTCCCGGAGGGGCAGGGGGCTTGGAGACCCAGTACTTC. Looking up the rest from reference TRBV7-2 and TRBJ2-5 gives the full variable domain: GAGVSQSPSNKVTEKGKDVELRCDPISGHTALYWYRQSLGQGLEFLIYFQGNSAPDKSGLPSDRFSAERTGGSVSTLTIQRTQQEDSAVYLCASSPGGAGGLETQYFGPGTRLLVL.

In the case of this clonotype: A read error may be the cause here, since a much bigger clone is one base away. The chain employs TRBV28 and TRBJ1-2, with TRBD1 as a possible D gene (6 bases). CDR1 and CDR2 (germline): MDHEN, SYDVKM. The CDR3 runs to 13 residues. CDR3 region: CASSLGGGYGDTF. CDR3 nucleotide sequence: TGTGCCAGCAGTCTAGGGGGGGGCTATGGCGACACCTTC.

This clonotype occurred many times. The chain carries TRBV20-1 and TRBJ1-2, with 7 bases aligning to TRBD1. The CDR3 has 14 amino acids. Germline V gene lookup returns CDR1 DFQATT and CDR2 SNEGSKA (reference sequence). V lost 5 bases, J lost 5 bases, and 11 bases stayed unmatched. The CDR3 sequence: CSAGGTAMRYGYTF. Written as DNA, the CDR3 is TGCAGTGCTGGAGGGACAGCCATGAGGTATGGCTACACCTTC.

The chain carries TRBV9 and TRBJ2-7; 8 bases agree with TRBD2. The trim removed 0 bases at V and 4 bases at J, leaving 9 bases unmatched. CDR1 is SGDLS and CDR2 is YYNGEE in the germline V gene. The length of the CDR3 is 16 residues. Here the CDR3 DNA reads TGTGCCAGCAGCGTAGAAGGCGGGGGGCCAATGTACGAGCAGTACTTC. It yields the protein CASSVEGGGPMYEQYF.

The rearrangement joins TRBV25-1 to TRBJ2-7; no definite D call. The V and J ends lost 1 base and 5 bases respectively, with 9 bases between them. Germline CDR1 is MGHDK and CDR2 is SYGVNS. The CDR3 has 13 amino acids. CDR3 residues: CASSELYPNEQYF. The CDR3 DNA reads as TGTGCCAGCAGTGAATTGTATCCCAACGAGCAGTACTTC.

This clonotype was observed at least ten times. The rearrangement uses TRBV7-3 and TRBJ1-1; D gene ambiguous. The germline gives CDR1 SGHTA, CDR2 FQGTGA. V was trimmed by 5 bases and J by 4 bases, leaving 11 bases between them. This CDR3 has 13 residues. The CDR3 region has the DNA TGTGCCAGCAGCCCAGGATGGGGCACTGAAGCTTTCTTT. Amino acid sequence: CASSPGWGTEAFF. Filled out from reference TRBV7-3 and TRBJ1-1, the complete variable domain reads GAGVSQTPSNKVTEKGKYVELRCDPISGHTALYWYRQSLGQGPEFLIYFQGTGAADDSGLPNDRFFAVRPEGSVSTLKIQRTERGDSAVYLCASSPGWGTEAFFGQGTRLTVV.

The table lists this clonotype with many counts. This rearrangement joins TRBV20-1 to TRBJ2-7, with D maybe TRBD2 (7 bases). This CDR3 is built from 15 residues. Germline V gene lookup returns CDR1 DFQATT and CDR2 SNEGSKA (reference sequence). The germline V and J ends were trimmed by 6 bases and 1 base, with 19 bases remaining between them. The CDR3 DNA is TGCAGTGCCAGGGGTTTTCTAGCGGCATCCTACGAGCAGTACTTC. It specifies CSARGFLAASYEQYF.